Below, 29 T cell receptor beta chains from the same sample are listed, as sequenced in a study of OX40 agonist ivuxolimab in advanced cancers. Here immunoSEQ multiplex PCR was the method, and the copy in TCRdb shows in-frame clones only, minus some. The table shows fewer than 85,000 clones, with 85% to 95% occurring only once. The specimen was CD4+ or CD8+ T cells sorted from blood, collected in a trial of the OX40 agonist ivuxolimab. The receptors originated from an adult with an advanced solid tumor such as melanoma, head and neck, liver or kidney cancer.

The chain carries TRBV29-1 and TRBJ2-1; tentative D call: TRBD2 (6 bases). Trimming shortened V by 3 bases and J by 1 base, and 16 bases separated the two germline ends. The CDR3 consists of 16 residues. Germline V lookup: CDR1 SQVTM, CDR2 ANQGSEA. The chain's CDR3 is CSVEGFPGESYNEQFF. CDR3 nucleotide sequence: TGCAGCGTTGAGGGGTTTCCGGGGGAATCCTACAATGAGCAGTTCTTC.

The chain couples TRBV4-1 to TRBJ2-3; D perhaps matches TRBD2 (5 bases). Trimming took 0 bases from V and 3 from J, leaving 7 bases between them. The CDR3 runs 14 residues. The germline CDR1 and CDR2 sequences are MGHRA and YSYEKL. The CDR3 DNA follows: TGCGCCAGCAGCCAAGAAGTAGCGACAGATACGCAGTATTTT. Translated, it gives CASSQEVATDTQYF.

This clone was seen a few times. J is TRBJ2-1 and V is TRBV7-2; D gene unclear. The CDR3 loop spans 14 amino acids. Trimming removed 7 bases at V and 3 bases at J, with 13 bases between. Germline lookup yields CDR1 SGHTA and CDR2 FQGNSA. CDR3 coding DNA: TGTGCCAGCACCCCTGGAAGTTTCTACAATGAGCAGTTCTTC. This encodes CASTPGSFYNEQFF.

The chain has TRBV5-4 and TRBJ2-7; 9 bases are shared with TRBD1. J was trimmed by 4 bases and V by 2 bases; bases with no gene match: 10. The germline CDR1 and CDR2 sequences are SGHNT and YYREEE (reference sequence). This CDR3 region has 16 residues. Here the CDR3 reads CASSLLPGQGLYEQYF. The CDR3 region has the DNA TGTGCCAGCAGCTTACTGCCGGGACAGGGACTTTACGAGCAGTACTTC. Full variable domain (missing parts from reference TRBV5-4 and TRBJ2-7): ETGVTQSPTHLIKTRGQQVTLRCSSQSGHNTVSWYQQALGQGPQFIFQYYREEENGRGNFPPRFSGLQFPNYSSELNVNALELDDSALYLCASSLLPGQGLYEQYFGPGTRLTVT.

The chain couples TRBV15 to TRBJ2-3; 15 bases fit TRBD2. The germline gives CDR1 LNHNV, CDR2 YYDKDF (reference sequence). CDR3 length: 19 residues. Trimming took 3 bases from V and 3 from J; bases not matched to a gene: 10. CDR3: CATSRGLAGGGRWTDTQYF. Here the CDR3 DNA reads TGTGCCACCAGCAGGGGACTAGCGGGGGGCGGCCGGTGGACAGATACGCAGTATTTT. Variable domain in full (rest from reference TRBV15 and TRBJ2-3): DAMVIQNPRYQVTQFGKPVTLSCSQTLNHNVMYWYQQKSSQAPKLLFHYYDKDFNNEADTPDNFQSRRPNTSFCFLDIRSPGLGDTAMYLCATSRGLAGGGRWTDTQYFGPGTRLTVL.

V and J are TRBV6-1 and TRBJ1-6; D is uncertain. CDR1 MNHNS and CDR2 SASEGT come from the germline V gene. The V gene lost 4 bases and the J gene lost 1 base, with 14 bases spanning the gap. The CDR3 runs 17 residues. CDR3 sequence (DNA): TGTGCCAGCAGTGTCACACCTGTTGAGTCCTATAATTCACCCCTCCACTTT. Protein product: CASSVTPVESYNSPLHF.

CDR3 protein: CASSLPAERVSYGYTF. DNA for the CDR3: TGTGCCAGCAGCTTGCCTGCGGAGAGGGTTAGCTATGGCTACACCTTC. This chain connects TRBV5-6 to TRBJ1-2; unclear D gene. Per germline, CDR1 SGHDT and CDR2 YYEEEE. Trimming left V 1 base short and J 4 bases short, with 17 bases between. This CDR3 is built from 16 residues.

V is TRBV4-3 and J is TRBJ2-7; TRBD2 aligns across 7 bases. After removal of 0 bases from V and 0 bases from J, the junction contained 11 bases not matched to a gene. This CDR3 contains 18 residues. The germline V gene encodes CDR1 LGHNA and CDR2 YSLEER. CDR3 protein: CASSQEHYGAGDSYEQYF. The CDR3 bases are TGCGCCAGCAGCCAAGAACATTACGGGGCGGGGGACTCCTACGAGCAGTACTTC.

This chain joins TRBV6-6 and TRBJ1-1, with 10 bases matching TRBD1. CDR3 length equals 14 residues. Trimming took 7 bases from V and 7 from J; bases not matched to a gene: 9. The germline CDR1 and CDR2 sequences are MNHNY and SVGAGI (reference sequence). CDR3 sequence (DNA): TGTGCCAGCAAACAGACAGGGGGCTTAATTGAAGCTTTCTTT. It specifies CASKQTGGLIEAFF.

The chain recombines TRBV4-2 with TRBJ2-1; the D is unclear. V was cut by 0 bases and J by 5 bases, with 14 bases left in between. CDR3 length: 16 residues. Germline CDR1 and CDR2: LGHNA and YNFKEQ. CDR3 residues: CASSQDVRDRNNEQFF. CDR3 bases: TGTGCCAGCAGCCAAGATGTACGAGACCGAAACAATGAGCAGTTCTTC.

The chain recombines TRBV7-9 with TRBJ2-5, with a weak D call TRBD2 (6 bases). In germline, CDR1 is SEHNR, CDR2 FQNEAQ (reference sequence). V lost 3 bases and J 5 bases, leaving 10 bases between the germline ends. CDR3 length: 13 amino acids. DNA of the CDR3: TGTGCCAGCAGCTTCCCCAGCGGGGAGACCCAGTACTTC. Translated: CASSFPSGETQYF.

V usage is TRBV5-1 and J usage is TRBJ1-1; D remains ambiguous. Germline loops: CDR1 SGHRS, CDR2 YFSETQ. This CDR3 has 13 amino acids. The V end lost 1 base, the J end lost 6 bases, and 10 bases lay between the germline ends. CDR3: CASSLYGYPEAFF. CDR3 sequence (DNA): TGCGCCAGCAGCTTGTACGGGTACCCTGAAGCTTTCTTT.

The chain joins TRBV18 to TRBJ1-2; TRBD1 matches at 7 bases. The CDR3 has 15 residues. V trimming: 3 bases; J trimming: 3 bases; junction bases outside the gene matches: 7. CDR1 and CDR2 (germline): KGHSH, LQKENI. CDR3 in amino acids: CASSPADRDDYGYTF. DNA of the CDR3: TGTGCCAGCTCACCGGCCGACAGGGACGACTATGGCTACACCTTC.

V gene TRBV15 combines with J gene TRBJ1-1, with D unresolved. V lost 5 bases to trimming and J lost 4 bases, with 14 bases between them. This CDR3 contains 14 residues. Germline lookup yields CDR1 LNHNV and CDR2 YYDKDF (reference sequence). CDR3 protein: CATSQTGQVTEAFF. In DNA form, the CDR3 reads TGTGCCACCAGCCAGACCGGGCAGGTCACTGAAGCTTTCTTT.

The V and J genes are TRBV29-1 and TRBJ2-5; D tentatively reads TRBD1 or TRBD2 (5 bases each). V was clipped by 6 bases and J by 5 bases, with 13 bases between them. CDR3 length: 12 amino acids. Per germline, CDR1 SQVTM and CDR2 ANQGSEA. CDR3 residues: CSVPWGLETQYF. The DNA for the CDR3 is TGCAGCGTCCCTTGGGGGTTGGAGACCCAGTACTTC.

J is TRBJ2-7 and V is TRBV7-9, with D possibly matching TRBD1 (6 bases). This CDR3 contains 14 residues. V was cut by 3 bases and J by 2 bases, with 11 bases left in between. The germline gives CDR1 SEHNR, CDR2 FQNEAQ (reference sequence). The CDR3 DNA reads as TGTGCCAGCAGCTTCCGGGACACCCCCTACGAGCAGTACTTC. The encoded protein is CASSFRDTPYEQYF.

This clone was observed a single time. V gene TRBV7-6 combines with J gene TRBJ2-2; D is uncertain. Between the trimmed V and J ends, which lost 1 base and 13 bases, there was a span of 10 bases. CDR1 is SGHVS and CDR2 is FNYEAQ in the germline V gene. The CDR3 length is 12 residues. The CDR3 region is CASSLGATGLFF. The CDR3 DNA follows: TGTGCCAGCAGCTTAGGGGCCACCGGGCTGTTTTTT.

This clone was observed a handful of times. The V and J genes are TRBV6-1 and TRBJ2-3; 10 bases are a match to TRBD2. This CDR3 is built from 17 residues. V was pared by 4 bases and J by 4 bases, with 11 bases of the junction left unmatched. Germline loops: CDR1 MNHNS, CDR2 SASEGT. This CDR3 is CASSGPESSGGADTQYF. CDR3 nucleotide sequence: TGTGCCAGCAGTGGACCTGAGTCGAGCGGGGGGGCAGATACGCAGTATTTT.

The chain is built from TRBV5-4 and TRBJ2-5; D possibly corresponds to TRBD2 (6 bases). The germline gives CDR1 SGHNT, CDR2 YYREEE (reference sequence). CDR3 length: 15 residues. Trimming took 4 bases from V and 2 from J, leaving 15 bases between them. Here the CDR3 reads CASSQATGTQETQYF. Here the CDR3 DNA reads TGTGCCAGCAGCCAAGCTACCGGGACTCAAGAGACCCAGTACTTC.

V gene TRBV9 combines with J gene TRBJ2-7, with D possibly being TRBD1 or TRBD2 (5 bases each). The CDR3 contains 15 residues. The ends were cut back, 4 bases at V and 3 bases at J, with 17 bases in the middle. Germline loops: CDR1 SGDLS, CDR2 YYNGEE. The CDR3 is CASSSGSGTYYEQYF. CDR3 nucleotides: TGTGCCAGCAGCTCGGGATCCGGGACCTACTACGAGCAGTACTTC. Drawing the rest from reference TRBV9 and TRBJ2-7, the complete variable domain is DSGVTQTPKHLITATGQRVTLRCSPRSGDLSVYWYQQSLDQGLQFLIQYYNGEERAKGNILERFSAQQFPDLHSELNLSSLELGDSALYFCASSSGSGTYYEQYFGPGTRLTVT.

The rearrangement links TRBV5-1 to TRBJ2-1; D is perhaps TRBD1 (6 bases). Trimming pared 0 bases from V and 5 bases from J, leaving 9 bases between. The CDR3 loop spans 14 amino acids. From germline, CDR1 is SGHRS and CDR2 YFSETQ. Here the CDR3 reads CASSLEYRDNEQFF. CDR3 in DNA: TGCGCCAGCAGCTTGGAATACAGGGACAATGAGCAGTTCTTC. Full variable domain (outside the CDR3, taken from reference TRBV5-1 and TRBJ2-1): KAGVTQTPRYLIKTRGQQVTLSCSPISGHRSVSWYQQTPGQGLQFLFEYFSETQRNKGNFPGRFSGRQFSNSRSEMNVSTLELGDSALYLCASSLEYRDNEQFFGPGTRLTVL.

The CDR3 region has the DNA TGTGCCAGCAGCGCCTCCACCGGGGCCCTTTCCTTAGGCAATCAGCCCCAGCATTTT. Amino acid sequence: CASSASTGALSLGNQPQHF. This chain uses TRBV7-6 with TRBJ1-5, with D possibly matching TRBD1 (5 bases). Germline CDR1 and CDR2: SGHVS and FNYEAQ. Trimming took 5 bases from V and 2 from J, leaving 25 bases between them. This CDR3 region has 19 residues.

The chain employs TRBV7-9 and TRBJ1-5, with TRBD1 identical over 7 bases. The CDR3 loop spans 13 amino acids. Per the germline V gene, CDR1 is SEHNR and CDR2 is FQNEAQ (reference sequence). CDR3 in amino acids: CEGNRGCNQPQHF. CDR3 DNA sequence: TGTGAGGGGAACAGGGGTTGCAATCAGCCCCAGCATTTT.

The chain is built from TRBV7-2 and TRBJ1-1; D unclear. CDR3 size: 15 residues. Germline assignment: CDR1 SGHTA and CDR2 FQGNSA. V was cut by 2 bases and J by 1 base, with 11 bases left in between. CDR3 nucleotide sequence: TGTGCCAGCAGCTTAAGGGAGACCACGAACACTGAAGCTTTCTTT. Translation: CASSLRETTNTEAFF.

This clone showed up just once. CDR3 protein: CARLDRGTYNEQFF. As DNA, the CDR3 is TGTGCCAGACTGGACAGGGGAACCTACAATGAGCAGTTCTTC. This sequence joins TRBV7-5 and TRBJ2-1; whether TRBD1, the table's D call, matches the DNA was not checked. TRBV7-5 is a pseudogene locus. The CDR3 extends over 14 amino acids.

The chain employs TRBV7-9 and TRBJ1-2, with TRBD1 as a possible D gene (6 bases). Germline V gives CDR1 SEHNR, CDR2 FQNEAQ (reference sequence). Between the trimmed V and J ends, which lost 5 bases and 8 bases, there was a span of 21 bases. The CDR3 has 15 residues. CDR3 DNA: TGTGCCAGCAGCCCTAGTGGGGGGCGAGTCGGCGGCTACACCTTC. Its protein is CASSPSGGRVGGYTF.

The CDR3 here is CASSIAGDNSPLHF. In nucleotides, the CDR3 is TGTGCCAGTAGTATAGCTGGAGATAATTCACCCCTCCACTTT. The gene calls are TRBV19 and TRBJ1-6; D call uncertain. The V and J ends lost 1 base and 5 bases respectively, with 6 bases between them. The germline V gene encodes CDR1 LNHDA and CDR2 SQIVND (reference sequence). This CDR3 is built from 14 residues.

The chain uses TRBV13 and TRBJ2-1; a weak D match, TRBD2 (7 bases). This CDR3 has 15 residues. Germline CDR1 and CDR2: PRHDT and FYEKMQ (reference sequence). V was shortened by 2 bases and J by 3 bases, with 11 bases between the two germline ends. CDR3 DNA: TGTGCCAGCAGCTTAAGGGGAGGGGGCTACAATGAGCAGTTCTTC. Encoded protein: CASSLRGGGYNEQFF.

The chain carries TRBV5-1 and TRBJ1-1, with no clear D. CDR1 and CDR2 from the germline V gene are SGHRS and YFSETQ. V was pared by 4 bases and J by 2 bases, with 9 bases between. CDR3 length: 13 amino acids. The CDR3 DNA sequence: TGCGCCAGCAGCCCGACCGGCAACACTGAAGCTTTCTTT. Translation gives CASSPTGNTEAFF. The variable domain in full, with the rest retrieved from reference TRBV5-1 and TRBJ1-1, is KAGVTQTPRYLIKTRGQQVTLSCSPISGHRSVSWYQQTPGQGLQFLFEYFSETQRNKGNFPGRFSGRQFSNSRSEMNVSTLELGDSALYLCASSPTGNTEAFFGQGTRLTVV.